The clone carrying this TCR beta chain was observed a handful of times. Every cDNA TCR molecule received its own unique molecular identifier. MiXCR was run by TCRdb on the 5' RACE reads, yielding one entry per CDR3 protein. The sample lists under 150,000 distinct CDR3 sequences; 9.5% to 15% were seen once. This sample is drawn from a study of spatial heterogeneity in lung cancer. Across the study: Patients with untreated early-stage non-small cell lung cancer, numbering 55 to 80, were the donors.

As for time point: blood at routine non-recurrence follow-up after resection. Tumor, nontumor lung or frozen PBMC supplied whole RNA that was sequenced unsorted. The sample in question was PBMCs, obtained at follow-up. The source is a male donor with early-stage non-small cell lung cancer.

In DNA, the CDR3 is TGTGCCAGCAGCTCCGGATCGGGGGGGCCGGAGACCCAGTACTTC. This translates into CASSSGSGGPETQYF. This rearrangement joins TRBV11-2 to TRBJ2-5; 8 bases fit TRBD2. The CDR3 runs 15 residues. Germline V gives CDR1 SGHAT, CDR2 FQNNGV. J lost 5 bases, V lost 4 bases, and 9 bases had no gene match.